One sample yielded the 22 T cell receptor beta chains listed below, sequenced in a study of cytomegalovirus exposure and HLA in healthy donors (dated by TCRdb to the late 2010s). The library was made by the immunoSEQ multiplex PCR assay. A mixture of 60 forward primers for TCR Vbeta segments and 13 reverse primers for TCR Jbeta segments was used in the multiplex PCR. TCRdb took over this immuneACCESS table, retaining in-frame rearrangements with V and J assigned. Such tables are incomplete; in checked studies, under half of the missing clones stem from an unresolved V gene, and the remainder is unexplained. Within this sample are approximately 140,000 clones, with 79% of them counted one time only. Roughly 6.7% of the sample goes to the ten largest clones. The specimen sequenced was PBMCs. Source of these receptors: a man aged 45-65 years in good health and CMV-seropositive.

Concerning this clone itself: One junction end disagrees with the germline gene, perhaps due to a read error. The chain has TRBV7-9 and TRBJ1-5, with no clear D. Germline V gene data show CDR1 as SEHNR and CDR2 as FQNEAQ (reference sequence). There are 15 residues in the CDR3. The CDR3 loop is CSSSSSMAGNQPQHF. The CDR3 nucleotides are TGTTCCAGCAGCTCCTCAATGGCGGGCAATCAGCCCCAGCATTTT.

This sequence joins TRBV5-1 and TRBJ2-7; D is ambiguous. V shed 0 bases and J shed 2 bases, with 9 bases lying between them. CDR3 length equals 14 residues. Per germline, CDR1 SGHRS and CDR2 YFSETQ. CDR3 DNA: TGCGCCAGCAGCTTGGTTCCGGAGACCTACGAGCAGTACTTC. This translates into CASSLVPETYEQYF. Filled out from reference TRBV5-1 and TRBJ2-7, the complete variable domain reads KAGVTQTPRYLIKTRGQQVTLSCSPISGHRSVSWYQQTPGQGLQFLFEYFSETQRNKGNFPGRFSGRQFSNSRSEMNVSTLELGDSALYLCASSLVPETYEQYFGPGTRLTVT.

The CDR3: CASSEAGGSYNEQFF. The CDR3 coding sequence is TGTGCCAGCAGTGAGGCAGGGGGCTCCTACAATGAGCAGTTCTTC. The chain has TRBV25-1 and TRBJ2-1, with 7 bases lining up with TRBD1. Germline V CDR1 and CDR2: MGHDK, SYGVNS. After removal of 3 bases from V and 0 bases from J, the junction contained 2 bases not matched to a gene. The CDR3 is 15 residues long.

The chain couples TRBV6-1 to TRBJ2-7; TRBD2 matches 9 bases. With V trimmed by 4 bases and J by 1 base, 14 bases remained unmatched. Germline lookup yields CDR1 MNHNS and CDR2 SASEGT. The CDR3 totals 18 residues. The CDR3 DNA sequence: TGTGCCAGCAGTGTTGAGCCTAGCGGGACCAGCTATTCCTACGAGCAGTACTTC. Translation gives CASSVEPSGTSYSYEQYF.

CDR3 amino acids: CASSEARLADNEQFF. Here the CDR3 DNA reads TGTGCCAGCAGTGAAGCTCGCCTAGCGGACAATGAGCAGTTCTTC. V usage is TRBV6-1 and J usage is TRBJ2-1; 7 bases fit TRBD2. There are 15 residues in the CDR3. CDR1 and CDR2 (germline): MNHNS, SASEGT. J was trimmed by 5 bases and V by 0 bases; bases with no gene match: 4.

This clone was picked up a small number of times. This chain links TRBV7-8 with TRBJ2-3; D is possibly TRBD2 (6 bases). Looked up from germline, CDR1 is SGHVS and CDR2 is FQNEAQ. V was pared by 5 bases and J by 6 bases, with 18 bases between. CDR3 length equals 15 residues. CDR3 sequence: CASSLDTGVVDTQYF. In DNA, the CDR3 is TGTGCCAGCAGCCTGGACACGGGAGTCGTGGATACGCAGTATTTT. The variable domain in full, completed from reference TRBV7-8 and TRBJ2-3, reads GAGVSQSPRYKVAKRGQDVALRCDPISGHVSLFWYQQALGQGPEFLTYFQNEAQLDKSGLPSDRFFAERPEGSVSTLKIQRTQQEDSAVYLCASSLDTGVVDTQYFGPGTRLTVL.

The chain combines TRBV4-1 with TRBJ1-6; TRBD1 matches at 9 bases. Germline V gene lookup returns CDR1 MGHRA and CDR2 YSYEKL. V shed 0 bases, J shed 6 bases, and the junction held 6 bases outside the gene matches. The CDR3 totals 17 residues. The CDR3 loop reads CASSQDWTGEPNSPLHF. DNA of the CDR3: TGCGCCAGCAGCCAAGATTGGACAGGGGAACCTAATTCACCCCTCCACTTT.

The J gene is TRBJ2-5, the V gene TRBV19, with D perhaps matching TRBD1 (5 bases). With 6 bases removed from V and 0 bases from J, the gap between germline ends came to 14 bases. This CDR3 has 15 amino acids. Germline V CDR1 and CDR2: LNHDA, SQIVND (reference sequence). This CDR3 reads CASSQSQGNQETQYF. CDR3 nucleotides: TGTGCCAGTAGCCAATCTCAGGGAAACCAAGAGACCCAGTACTTC.

This chain joins TRBV9 and TRBJ2-7; TRBD2 matches at 11 bases. V lost 0 bases to trimming and J lost 0 bases; unmatched junction nucleotides: 5. CDR1 SGDLS and CDR2 YYNGEE come from the germline V gene. The CDR3 sequence is 17 residues long. The CDR3, as DNA: TGTGCCAGCAGCGTAGTTAGACTAGCGGGACCCTCCTACGAGCAGTACTTC. Protein sequence: CASSVVRLAGPSYEQYF.

The V gene is TRBV18, the J gene TRBJ2-3; 7 bases are shared with TRBD2. V dropped 0 bases and J dropped 8; count of bases not matched to a gene: 5. The CDR3 runs to 14 residues. The germline gives CDR1 KGHSH, CDR2 LQKENI. As DNA, the CDR3 is TGTGCCAGCTCACCACCGGGCCGGGAGGTTACGCAGTATTTT. Its protein is CASSPPGREVTQYF.

The V gene is TRBV9, the J gene TRBJ1-5; tentative D call: TRBD1 (6 bases). With 0 bases removed from V and 7 bases from J, the gap between germline ends came to 11 bases. CDR1 and CDR2 from the germline V gene are SGDLS and YYNGEE. The CDR3 consists of 14 residues. The CDR3, as DNA: TGTGCCAGCAGCGTAGATGCAGGGGCCCAGCCCCAGCATTTT. Translating gives CASSVDAGAQPQHF.

The chain couples TRBV27 to TRBJ1-5, with D uncertain. Per the germline V gene, CDR1 is MNHEY and CDR2 is SMNVEV (reference sequence). The V end was cut by 5 bases, the J end by 0 bases, with 8 bases between. This CDR3 spans 14 amino acids. The DNA of the CDR3 is TGTGCCAGCAGTACCGGTAATAGCAATCAGCCCCAGCATTTT. It codes for CASSTGNSNQPQHF.

This clone was observed a single time. This chain connects TRBV7-9 to TRBJ1-2; the D gene is possibly TRBD1 (5 bases). The germline V gene has CDR1 SEHNR and CDR2 FQNEAQ (reference sequence). This CDR3 region has 13 residues. Trimming left V 7 bases short and J 4 bases short, with 13 bases between. The CDR3 DNA follows: TGTGCCAGCACCCTCGGAAGGGGCTATGGCTACACCTTC. Protein product: CASTLGRGYGYTF.

This chain uses TRBV5-1 with TRBJ2-1; TRBD2 matches at 10 bases. The V segment lost 2 bases and the J segment 7 bases; nucleotides outside the gene matches: 6. This CDR3 is built from 15 residues. Looked up from germline, CDR1 is SGHRS and CDR2 is YFSETQ. CDR3 nucleotides: TGCGCCAGCAGCTTCTCAAATAGCGGGAGGAATGAGCAGTTCTTC. Encoded protein: CASSFSNSGRNEQFF. The entire variable domain, with the rest obtained from reference TRBV5-1 and TRBJ2-1, is as follows: KAGVTQTPRYLIKTRGQQVTLSCSPISGHRSVSWYQQTPGQGLQFLFEYFSETQRNKGNFPGRFSGRQFSNSRSEMNVSTLELGDSALYLCASSFSNSGRNEQFFGPGTRLTVL.

In this sample, this clone turned up once. Other DNA sequences in this specimen translate into the identical CDR3. V and J are TRBV5-1 and TRBJ2-2; D gene ambiguous. Trimming removed 0 bases from V and 7 bases from J, with 4 bases in between. The CDR3 is made up of 12 amino acids. The germline gives CDR1 SGHRS, CDR2 YFSETQ. The CDR3 bases are TGCGCCAGCAGCTTGGGAGGCGGGGAGCTGTTTTTT. Encoded protein: CASSLGGGELFF.

The chain has TRBV21-1 and TRBJ2-7; the D segment call TRBD1 is taken from the table without a DNA check. TRBV21-1 has pseudogene status. This CDR3 spans 16 amino acids. The CDR3 sequence: CASSRDNRLTEYEQYF. CDR3 sequence (DNA): TGTGCCAGCAGTCGGGACAATCGGTTGACCGAGTACGAGCAGTACTTC.

This chain uses TRBV7-8 with TRBJ2-7; a weak D match, TRBD1 (6 bases). Trimming stripped 3 bases from V and 2 bases from J, with 26 bases between. This CDR3 spans 19 amino acids. CDR1 and CDR2 (germline): SGHVS, FQNEAQ. CDR3 amino acids: CASSFTGLAVGPKAYEQYF. In nucleotides, the CDR3 is TGTGCCAGCAGCTTTACAGGGTTAGCAGTAGGGCCTAAAGCCTACGAGCAGTACTTC.

The chain joins TRBV13 to TRBJ2-2; TRBD2 is a possible D gene (6 bases). The CDR3 length is 14 residues. The V gene lost 6 bases and the J gene lost 3 bases, with 11 bases spanning the gap. Germline V gene data show CDR1 as PRHDT and CDR2 as FYEKMQ (reference sequence). CDR3 sequence reads: CASSSSGDTGELFF. The CDR3 DNA reads as TGTGCCAGCAGTTCGTCGGGGGACACCGGGGAGCTGTTTTTT.

This chain links TRBV10-3 with TRBJ2-1; 7 bases line up with TRBD2. V gave up 3 bases and J gave up 0 bases; unmatched junction bases: 2. Germline loops: CDR1 ENHRY, CDR2 SYGVKD. The CDR3 length is 15 residues. CDR3 region: CAISDGEGSYNEQFF. Here the CDR3 DNA reads TGTGCCATCAGTGATGGGGAGGGCTCCTACAATGAGCAGTTCTTC.

This chain links TRBV10-1 with TRBJ2-7, with 7 bases that match TRBD2. The germline gives CDR1 WNHNN, CDR2 SYGVQD (reference sequence). The CDR3 runs to 14 residues. Trimming at V came to 3 bases and at J to 3 bases, leaving 5 bases not matched to a gene. The CDR3 is CASSDGAGNYEQYF. CDR3 DNA: TGCGCCAGCAGTGATGGAGCGGGGAACTACGAGCAGTACTTC.

This chain connects TRBV4-2 to TRBJ1-4; 10 bases match TRBD1. Germline CDR1 is LGHNA and CDR2 is YNFKEQ. V trimming: 4 bases; J trimming: 8 bases; junction bases outside the gene matches: 7. The CDR3 is 15 residues long. The CDR3 bases are TGTGCCAGCAGCCTTATCCGGGACAGGGGAGAAAAACTGTTTTTT. The encoded protein is CASSLIRDRGEKLFF.

The chain joins TRBV5-1 to TRBJ2-3; no firm D call. The CDR3 has 14 amino acids. Germline CDR1 is SGHRS and CDR2 is YFSETQ. Trimming removed 0 bases at V and 2 bases at J, with 7 bases between. This CDR3 is CASSLESHTDTQYF. DNA of the CDR3: TGCGCCAGCAGCTTGGAGTCACACACAGATACGCAGTATTTT.